This record concerns one T cell receptor beta chain sequence. This sample was taken from a study of cytomegalovirus exposure and HLA in healthy donors. The PCR made use of 60 Vbeta and 13 Jbeta primers. This table comes from immunoSEQ multiplex PCR, and its TCRdb copy is limited to in-frame clones, with some not included. The table has some 130,000 clones, approximately 68% seen once; the top ten hold around 1.6%. This TCR was recovered from a young man in good health and CMV-seropositive. Source material: PBMCs.

CDR3 protein: CASSLGGQGSDYGYTF. For the CDR3, the DNA is TGCGCCAGCAGCTTGGGGGGACAGGGGTCAGACTATGGCTACACCTTC. The chain combines TRBV5-1 with TRBJ1-2; 10 nucleotides align to TRBD1. CDR1 is SGHRS, CDR2 YFSETQ, per germline. This CDR3 contains 16 residues. The ends lost 0 bases at V and 3 bases at J; junction bases unmatched: 5.